These 20 T cell receptor beta chains were sequenced from one sample in a study of control samples from healthy donors and cancer patients. Sequenced by immunoSEQ multiplex PCR; TCRdb stores in-frame clones only, minus some. The profile shows some 71,000 clones, roughly 89% of them singletons. Sequencing was carried out using PBMCs. The receptor set was obtained from a man in his sixties with colorectal cancer.

This rearrangement joins TRBV9 to TRBJ2-7; D remains ambiguous. The germline CDR1 and CDR2 sequences are SGDLS and YYNGEE. This CDR3 spans 14 amino acids. Trimming took 4 bases from V and 3 from J, leaving 14 bases between them. The CDR3 bases are TGTGCCAGCAGCTCCGAGCCCCTAGGCTACGAGCAGTACTTC. This translates into CASSSEPLGYEQYF.

This chain uses TRBV11-3 with TRBJ2-5; the D gene is possibly TRBD1 (5 bases). Germline values: CDR1 SGHNT, CDR2 YENEEA. This CDR3 region has 15 residues. The V and J ends lost 2 bases and 5 bases respectively, with 15 bases between them. CDR3 sequence (DNA): TGTGCCAGCAGCTTACAGGGATTTGTTGCTGAGACCCAGTACTTC. Its protein is CASSLQGFVAETQYF.

V is TRBV6-5 and J is TRBJ2-1, with 11 positions matching TRBD2. With 7 bases clipped from V and 10 bases from J, the junction kept 6 bases outside the gene matches. The germline V gene encodes CDR1 MNHEY and CDR2 SVGAGI. The CDR3 totals 13 residues. Here the CDR3 reads CASTLAGGFEQFF. CDR3 nucleotides: TGTGCCAGCACCCTAGCGGGGGGCTTCGAGCAGTTCTTC.

This clone occurred a few times. The V and J genes are TRBV2 and TRBJ1-1; the match to TRBD1 covers 7 bases. Trimming cost V 8 bases and J 0 bases; bases outside gene matches: 12. Looked up from germline, CDR1 is SNHLY and CDR2 is FYNNEI. The CDR3 sequence is 16 residues long. The DNA of the CDR3 is TGTGCCAGCGAAAGACAGGGTAAGATGCTGAACACTGAAGCTTTCTTT. The encoded protein is CASERQGKMLNTEAFF.

The rearrangement links TRBV19 to TRBJ2-7; 10 positions agree with TRBD1. V shed 4 bases and J 0 bases; nucleotides not matched to a gene: 3. Germline V CDR1 and CDR2: LNHDA, SQIVND (reference sequence). The CDR3 is 15 residues long. The CDR3 here is CASSSRTGGSYEQYF. The CDR3 coding sequence is TGTGCCAGTAGTAGCAGGACAGGGGGCTCCTACGAGCAGTACTTC.

The chain has TRBV5-5 and TRBJ2-3; D is ambiguous. Germline V gene data show CDR1 as SGHKS and CDR2 as YYEKEE (reference sequence). The CDR3 loop spans 12 amino acids. The V and J ends lost 3 bases and 10 bases respectively, with 12 bases between them. The chain's CDR3 is CASSSLVSAQYF. The CDR3 DNA follows: TGTGCCAGCAGCTCACTGGTTTCGGCGCAGTATTTT. The full variable domain, rest sourced from reference TRBV5-5 and TRBJ2-3, is DAGVTQSPTHLIKTRGQQVTLRCSPISGHKSVSWYQQVLGQGPQFIFQYYEKEERGRGNFPDRFSARQFPNYSSELNVNALLLGDSALYLCASSSLVSAQYFGPGTRLTVL.

CDR3 DNA: TGTGCCAGCAGAAGGACCGGGACAGCCTCCACCGGGGAGCTGTTTTTT. Protein sequence: CASRRTGTASTGELFF. The chain uses TRBV25-1 and TRBJ2-2; 7 bases align to TRBD1. Germline V CDR1 and CDR2: MGHDK, SYGVNS. The CDR3 sequence is 16 residues long. V gave up 6 bases and J gave up 4 bases; unmatched junction bases: 11.

This chain joins TRBV14 and TRBJ2-2; TRBD2 aligns across 7 bases. CDR1 is SGHDN and CDR2 is FVKESK in the germline V gene. V shed 3 bases and J 8 bases; nucleotides not matched to a gene: 6. CDR3 length: 14 amino acids. This CDR3 is CASSHRGDWGELFF. The DNA for the CDR3 is TGTGCCAGCAGCCACCGGGGGGACTGGGGGGAGCTGTTTTTT. The full variable domain, completed using reference TRBV14 and TRBJ2-2, is EAGVTQFPSHSVIEKGQTVTLRCDPISGHDNLYWYRRVMGKEIKFLLHFVKESKQDESGMPNNRFLAERTGGTYSTLKVQPAELEDSGVYFCASSHRGDWGELFFGEGSRLTVL.

This clone has just one count. This chain connects TRBV19 to TRBJ1-6, with D hard to call. The CDR3 is made up of 16 amino acids. V lost 10 bases and J lost 3, with 19 bases in between. CDR1 and CDR2 (germline): LNHDA, SQIVND (reference sequence). The CDR3 nucleotides are TGTGCCACCATAGACACGTCGCTGCTCTATAATTCACCCCTCCACTTT. This codes for CATIDTSLLYNSPLHF.

The CDR3 nucleotides read TGTGCCAGCAACGGAGGGGGTTACACAGATACGCAGTATTTT. This sequence encodes CASNGGGYTDTQYF. The chain carries TRBV6-5 and TRBJ2-3; D is possibly TRBD1 or TRBD2 (6 bases each). V lost 7 bases and J lost 2, with 13 bases in between. CDR3 length: 14 amino acids. Germline assignment: CDR1 MNHEY and CDR2 SVGAGI.

The chain combines TRBV6-5 with TRBJ1-4; D gene unclear. In germline, CDR1 is MNHEY, CDR2 SVGAGI. Trimming pared 4 bases from V and 10 bases from J, leaving 16 bases between. The CDR3 has 14 amino acids. CDR3 amino acids: CASSSQKSVGKLFF. CDR3 DNA sequence: TGTGCCAGCAGTTCCCAGAAATCGGTCGGAAAACTGTTTTTT.

The chain carries TRBV18 and TRBJ1-3; 7 bases agree with TRBD1. J gave up 2 bases and V 4 bases, and 5 bases lay outside the gene matches. This CDR3 comprises 15 residues. From germline, CDR1 is KGHSH and CDR2 LQKENI. In nucleotides, the CDR3 is TGTGCCAGCTCACTTTACGGGACAGCTGGAAACACCATATATTTT. Translating gives CASSLYGTAGNTIYF.

This clone was recorded once. The chain is built from TRBV7-6 and TRBJ2-3, with 13 nucleotides matching TRBD2. This CDR3 has 20 residues. Germline values: CDR1 SGHVS, CDR2 FNYEAQ. The J segment lost 0 bases and the V segment lost 1 base, leaving 10 bases of the junction unmatched. CDR3 DNA: TGTGCCAGCAGCTTAGGCAGGACTAGCGGGGGCCGTACTAGCACAGATACGCAGTATTTT. As protein: CASSLGRTSGGRTSTDTQYF.

The rearrangement links TRBV19 to TRBJ1-2, with D unclear. Between the trimmed V and J ends, which lost 5 bases and 1 base, there was a span of 8 bases. The germline CDR1 and CDR2 sequences are LNHDA and SQIVND (reference sequence). The CDR3 is 13 amino acids. This CDR3 is CASSEQNNYGYTF. CDR3 bases: TGTGCCAGTAGTGAACAGAATAACTATGGCTACACCTTC.

The chain couples TRBV28 to TRBJ2-2; 12 positions match TRBD2. Germline lookup yields CDR1 MDHEN and CDR2 SYDVKM. J gave up 14 bases and V 3 bases, and 7 bases lay outside the gene matches. The CDR3 has 14 amino acids. DNA for the CDR3: TGTGCCAGCAGTTTGGCTAGCGGGGGGGCCGATCTGTTTTTT. Translated, it gives CASSLASGGADLFF.

The chain uses TRBV6-4 and TRBJ1-5; no clear D gene. Germline loops: CDR1 MRHNA, CDR2 SNTAGT. Trimming shortened V by 2 bases and J by 2 bases, and 10 bases separated the two germline ends. This CDR3 has 15 amino acids. Here the CDR3 DNA reads TGTGCCAGCAGTGACGGTCTTGGGGGCAATCAGCCCCAGCATTTT. Protein sequence: CASSDGLGGNQPQHF.

Concerning this clone: The same CDR3 also results from other DNA sequences found in this sample. The chain carries TRBV19 and TRBJ2-7; 10 bases fit TRBD1. Germline CDR1 is LNHDA and CDR2 is SQIVND (reference sequence). CDR3 size: 14 residues. V lost 5 bases and J lost 2; bases outside the gene matches: 3. DNA of the CDR3: TGTGCCAGTAGTCCCGGACAGGGGGCCTACGAGCAGTACTTC. This encodes CASSPGQGAYEQYF.

The rearrangement joins TRBV6-5 to TRBJ1-2, with no clear D. The V end was cut by 0 bases, the J end by 4 bases, with 12 bases between. Germline-derived CDR1 and CDR2 are MNHEY and SVGAGI. The CDR3 has 15 residues. The CDR3 protein is CASSYSRGYSYGYTF. As DNA, the CDR3 is TGTGCCAGCAGTTACTCCCGGGGTTATAGCTATGGCTACACCTTC.

The chain has TRBV6-2 or TRBV6-3 and TRBJ1-1; the D gene is possibly TRBD1 (5 bases). Trimming shortened V by 2 bases and J by 1 base, and 8 bases separated the two germline ends. This CDR3 contains 14 residues. Germline loops: CDR1 MNHEY, CDR2 SVGEGT. This chain's CDR3 is CASSYRQTNTEAFF. The CDR3 DNA follows: TGTGCCAGCAGTTACCGACAGACGAACACTGAAGCTTTCTTT.

The chain employs TRBV5-5 and TRBJ2-7, with D unclear. With 2 bases removed from V and 0 bases from J, the gap between germline ends came to 9 bases. In germline, CDR1 is SGHKS, CDR2 YYEKEE (reference sequence). The CDR3 covers 14 residues. As DNA, the CDR3 is TGTGCCAGCAGCTTATACTGGCCCTCCTACGAGCAGTACTTC. Translating it yields CASSLYWPSYEQYF.